This is a list of T cell receptor beta chains from one sample in a study of blood T cell repertoires in COVID-19. Sequencing used immunoSEQ multiplex PCR; TCRdb keeps in-frame clones, though not all of them. The table has about 390,000 clones, about 90% seen once. The sample comprised peripheral blood. The receptors come from an older woman with COVID-19, enrolled during active disease. CDR3s include the opening cysteine and the closing phenylalanine or tryptophan. The order of the fields is D gene, clone size, J gene, V gene, CDR3 DNA, CDR3 protein. D genes are given only for firm matches. The size of a clone is reported for some rows only, either as once, few or many, or as a class for expanded clones.

d_call: .
clone_size: .
j_call: TRBJ2-7
v_call: TRBV5-5
cdr3_nt: TGTGCCAGCAGCGCCTTCAGGGGACCGCAGTACTTC
cdr3_aa: CASSAFRGPQYF

d_call: TRBD1
clone_size: .
j_call: TRBJ2-7
v_call: TRBV9
cdr3_nt: TGTGCCAGCAGCGTAGGGGACAGCTCCTACGAGCAGTACTTC
cdr3_aa: CASSVGDSSYEQYF

d_call: .
clone_size: once
j_call: TRBJ1-6
v_call: TRBV5-6
cdr3_nt: TGTGCCAGCAGCTTGGGTAGAAGAGGGGGTTCACCCCTCCACTTT
cdr3_aa: CASSLGRRGGSPLHF

d_call: TRBD2
clone_size: .
j_call: TRBJ2-1
v_call: TRBV30
cdr3_nt: TGTGCCTGGACCCACCACGGGGGGAGCTCCTACAATGAGCAGTTCTTC
cdr3_aa: CAWTHHGGSSYNEQFF

d_call: TRBD1
clone_size: .
j_call: TRBJ2-3
v_call: TRBV12-5
cdr3_nt: TGTGCTAGTGCCCCGGGACAGGGGGACACAGATACGCAGTATTTT
cdr3_aa: CASAPGQGDTDTQYF

d_call: .
clone_size: .
j_call: TRBJ2-2
v_call: TRBV27
cdr3_nt: TGTGCCAGCAGTTCCCCCAAACTAGTATTGGCGTCCGGGGAGCTGTTTTTT
cdr3_aa: CASSSPKLVLASGELFF

d_call: TRBD1
clone_size: .
j_call: TRBJ2-7
v_call: TRBV11-1
cdr3_nt: TGTGCCAGCAGGCCCGGGACAGGGATCTACGAGCAGTACTTC
cdr3_aa: CASRPGTGIYEQYF

d_call: TRBD2
clone_size: .
j_call: TRBJ2-1
v_call: TRBV7-9
cdr3_nt: TGTGCCAGCAGTTCTAGCGGGGTCTACAATGAGCAGTTCTTC
cdr3_aa: CASSSSGVYNEQFF

d_call: TRBD1
clone_size: .
j_call: TRBJ2-2
v_call: TRBV5-4
cdr3_nt: TGTGCCAGCACCCCGGGGGACAGGGTCAACACCGGGGAGCTGTTTTTT
cdr3_aa: CASTPGDRVNTGELFF

d_call: .
clone_size: few
j_call: TRBJ1-1
v_call: TRBV7-9
cdr3_nt: TGTGCCAGCAGCTTAGTATCCACGAGTTCAAGTTATTTCTTT
cdr3_aa: CASSLVSTSSSYFF

d_call: TRBD2
clone_size: .
j_call: TRBJ2-3
v_call: TRBV18
cdr3_nt: TGTGCCAGCTCACTAGCGGGGGGGCCAGATACGCAGTATTTT
cdr3_aa: CASSLAGGPDTQYF

d_call: .
clone_size: .
j_call: TRBJ2-7
v_call: TRBV28
cdr3_nt: TGTGCCAGCAGAGACAGTGCCTACGAGCAGTACTTC
cdr3_aa: CASRDSAYEQYF

d_call: .
clone_size: .
j_call: TRBJ1-4
v_call: TRBV11-2
cdr3_nt: TGTGCCAGCAGCTTAGTCGCTACGGGTGGGAAACTGTTTTTT
cdr3_aa: CASSLVATGGKLFF

d_call: TRBD2
clone_size: .
j_call: TRBJ2-1
v_call: TRBV15
cdr3_nt: TGTGCCACCAGCAGAGATATGCGGGGGTCCACCTACAATGAGCAGTTCTTC
cdr3_aa: CATSRDMRGSTYNEQFF

d_call: .
clone_size: .
j_call: TRBJ1-4
v_call: TRBV9
cdr3_nt: TGTGCCAGCAGCGTCGGTGGGGGGACCGCAACTAATGAAAAACTGTTTTTT
cdr3_aa: CASSVGGGTATNEKLFF

d_call: .
clone_size: .
j_call: TRBJ1-1
v_call: TRBV19
cdr3_nt: TGTGCCAGTAGGGGCAGGGGCACTGAAGCTTTCTTT
cdr3_aa: CASRGRGTEAFF

d_call: TRBD1
clone_size: once
j_call: TRBJ2-3
v_call: TRBV11-2
cdr3_nt: TGTGCCAGCAGCTTCCTTGGGACAGGGACAACAGATACGCAGTATTTT
cdr3_aa: CASSFLGTGTTDTQYF

d_call: TRBD2
clone_size: .
j_call: TRBJ2-3
v_call: TRBV5-4
cdr3_nt: TGTGCCAGCAGCCTAAGGACTAGCGGGGGGGATACGCAGTATTTT
cdr3_aa: CASSLRTSGGDTQYF

d_call: .
clone_size: .
j_call: TRBJ1-6
v_call: TRBV2
cdr3_nt: TGTGCCAGCAGACACGGGGGTAGCTCCTATAATTCACCCCTCCACTTT
cdr3_aa: CASRHGGSSYNSPLHF

d_call: TRBD1
clone_size: .
j_call: TRBJ1-3
v_call: TRBV6-5
cdr3_nt: TGTGCCAGCAGTTCGCTACAGGGGGCTAACACCATATATTTT
cdr3_aa: CASSSLQGANTIYF

d_call: .
clone_size: .
j_call: TRBJ2-3
v_call: TRBV7-2
cdr3_nt: TGTGCCAGCAGCTTAGCGCTCGGAGATACGCAGTATTTT
cdr3_aa: CASSLALGDTQYF

d_call: .
clone_size: .
j_call: TRBJ1-1
v_call: TRBV7-2
cdr3_nt: TGTGCCAGCAGCTTATGGGGCCCCGTCTTGAACACTGAAGCTTTCTTT
cdr3_aa: CASSLWGPVLNTEAFF

d_call: .
clone_size: .
j_call: TRBJ1-2
v_call: TRBV15
cdr3_nt: TGTGCCACCAGCCTTATATCGGGGGAAGGTATGGGCTATGGCTACACCTTC
cdr3_aa: CATSLISGEGMGYGYTF

d_call: .
clone_size: .
j_call: TRBJ1-2
v_call: TRBV5-4
cdr3_nt: TGTGCCAGCAGCTTGGATCCTCAGGGGCGACTTAACTATGGCTACACCTTC
cdr3_aa: CASSLDPQGRLNYGYTF